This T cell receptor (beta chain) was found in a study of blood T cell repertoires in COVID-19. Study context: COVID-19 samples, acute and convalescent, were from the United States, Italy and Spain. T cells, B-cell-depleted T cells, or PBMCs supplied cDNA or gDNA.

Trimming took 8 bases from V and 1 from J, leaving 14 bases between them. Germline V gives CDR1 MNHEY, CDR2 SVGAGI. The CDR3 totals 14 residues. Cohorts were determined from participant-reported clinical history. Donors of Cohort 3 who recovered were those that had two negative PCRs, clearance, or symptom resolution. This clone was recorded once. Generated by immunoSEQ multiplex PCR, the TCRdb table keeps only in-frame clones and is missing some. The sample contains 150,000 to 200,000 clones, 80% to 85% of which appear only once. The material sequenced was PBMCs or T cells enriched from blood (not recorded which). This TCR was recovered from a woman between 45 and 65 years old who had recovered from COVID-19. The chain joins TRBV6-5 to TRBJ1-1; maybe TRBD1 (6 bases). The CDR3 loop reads CASERLDRNTEAFF. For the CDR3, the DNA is TGTGCCAGCGAACGTCTGGACAGGAACACTGAAGCTTTCTTT.